The 27 T cell receptor beta chains below come from one sample, sequenced in a study of beta chain features in type 1 diabetes. Study-level findings and limits: Type 1 diabetes patients showed a moderate but significant shortening of TCRB CDR3s in all four CD4+ subsets.

These receptors have no identified antigens. Sequencing targeted expressed TCRB transcripts, as all isolated RNA had been reverse transcribed. TCRdb's copy holds only in-frame clones and misses some; the assay was immunoSEQ multiplex PCR. This table holds over 200,000 clones, roughly 10% found once. The sample was naive CD4+ T cells from blood. The receptors originated from a man aged 30 to 39 with type 1 diabetes.

There are a few counts of this clone. The chain is built from TRBV25-1 and TRBJ1-2, with D perhaps matching TRBD1 (6 bases). CDR3 length: 14 residues. V was pared by 5 bases and J by 2 bases, with 12 bases between. Germline V gene sequence: CDR1 MGHDK, CDR2 SYGVNS. The CDR3 is CASSKSDRNYGYTF. The CDR3 DNA sequence: TGTGCCAGCAGTAAGAGTGACAGGAACTATGGCTACACCTTC.

The chain employs TRBV4-2 and TRBJ2-1; 11 nucleotides agree with TRBD2. V dropped 3 bases and J dropped 7; count of bases not matched to a gene: 5. Germline CDR1 reads LGHNA; CDR2 reads YNFKEQ. The CDR3 has 15 amino acids. As DNA, the CDR3 is TGTGCCAGCAGCCATGTAGCGGGGGGGCAGAATGAGCAGTTCTTC. Translating it yields CASSHVAGGQNEQFF.

This clone was counted only a few times. The chain employs TRBV6-5 and TRBJ1-5, with D perhaps matching TRBD1 (5 bases). The CDR3 runs to 12 residues. The V and J ends lost 6 bases and 2 bases respectively, with 5 bases between them. Germline V lookup: CDR1 MNHEY, CDR2 SVGAGI. The chain's CDR3 is CASRTGNQPQHF. The CDR3 nucleotides read TGTGCCAGCAGGACAGGCAATCAGCCCCAGCATTTT.

The chain combines TRBV30 with TRBJ1-4, with D possibly TRBD1 on 6 matching bases. Germline values: CDR1 GTSNPN, CDR2 SVGIG (reference sequence). The CDR3 totals 13 residues. V lost 7 bases and J lost 4, with 13 bases in between. The CDR3 DNA reads TGTGCCTCACAGGGAATTCATAATGAAAAACTGTTTTTT. Translating gives CASQGIHNEKLFF.

CDR3 in DNA: TGCGCCAGCAGCTCAGGACAGGGGAGACAAGAGACCCAGTACTTC. The encoded protein is CASSSGQGRQETQYF. The gene calls are TRBV5-1 and TRBJ2-5; 9 nucleotides match TRBD1. Looked up from germline, CDR1 is SGHRS and CDR2 is YFSETQ. The V and J ends lost 3 bases and 2 bases, in that order; junction bases with no gene match: 5. The CDR3 has 15 amino acids.

The rearrangement uses TRBV9 and TRBJ2-2; a weak D match, TRBD2 (6 bases). The CDR3 totals 17 residues. Germline CDR1 and CDR2: SGDLS and YYNGEE. V lost 3 bases, J lost 0 bases, and 15 bases lay in between. CDR3 protein: CASSAGPGRTNTGELFF. The CDR3 nucleotides are TGTGCCAGCAGCGCTGGTCCCGGGAGAACGAACACCGGGGAGCTGTTTTTT.

The sample holds a few counts of this clone. V and J are TRBV20-1 and TRBJ1-1, with D tentatively TRBD1 (5 bases). CDR3 length: 11 residues. Germline V lookup: CDR1 DFQATT, CDR2 SNEGSKA (reference sequence). The CDR3 here is CSAQGNTEAFF. The DNA of the CDR3 is TGCAGCGCCCAGGGAAACACTGAAGCTTTCTTT.

The V call is TRBV9, the J call TRBJ2-1, with 7 bases aligning to TRBD2. The CDR3 extends over 14 amino acids. CDR1 and CDR2 (germline): SGDLS, YYNGEE. Trimming removed 1 base from V and 3 bases from J; junction bases left unmatched: 1. Here the CDR3 reads CASSVSGVYNEQFF. DNA for the CDR3: TGTGCCAGCAGCGTAAGCGGGGTCTACAATGAGCAGTTCTTC. Using reference TRBV9 and TRBJ2-1 for the parts outside the CDR3, the full variable domain is DSGVTQTPKHLITATGQRVTLRCSPRSGDLSVYWYQQSLDQGLQFLIQYYNGEERAKGNILERFSAQQFPDLHSELNLSSLELGDSALYFCASSVSGVYNEQFFGPGTRLTVL.

This clone was seen a few times. The V gene is TRBV25-1, the J gene TRBJ2-3; D perhaps matches TRBD1 (5 bases). Germline V lookup: CDR1 MGHDK, CDR2 SYGVNS. Deletions cut 4 bases from V and 2 bases from J, with 16 bases between. This CDR3 region has 16 residues. CDR3 nucleotide sequence: TGTGCCAGCAGTGGAGGCCGACAGTATGTCACAGATACGCAGTATTTT. This sequence encodes CASSGGRQYVTDTQYF. The full variable domain, rest sourced from reference TRBV25-1 and TRBJ2-3, is EADIYQTPRYLVIGTGKKITLECSQTMGHDKMYWYQQDPGMELHLIHYSYGVNSTEKGDLSSESTVSRIRTEHFPLTLESARPSHTSQYLCASSGGRQYVTDTQYFGPGTRLTVL.

V is TRBV10-3 and J is TRBJ2-7; D is ambiguous. The V gene lost 3 bases and the J gene lost 1 base, with 7 bases spanning the gap. The germline CDR1 and CDR2 sequences are ENHRY and SYGVKD. CDR3 length: 13 amino acids. In nucleotides, the CDR3 is TGTGCCATCAGTGATCAGGCGTCCTACGAGCAGTACTTC. This gives the protein CAISDQASYEQYF.

This clone showed up just a few times. The chain combines TRBV7-2 with TRBJ2-7; 7 nucleotides line up with TRBD1. This CDR3 is built from 14 residues. Germline lookup yields CDR1 SGHTA and CDR2 FQGNSA. Trimming cost V 5 bases and J 0 bases; bases outside gene matches: 4. This CDR3 reads CASSPDRYSYEQYF. The CDR3 DNA reads TGTGCCAGCAGCCCGGACAGGTACTCCTACGAGCAGTACTTC.

The chain uses TRBV18 and TRBJ2-5; 9 bases are shared with TRBD1. Germline CDR1 KGHSH, CDR2 LQKENI. This CDR3 has 15 residues. The trim removed 6 bases at V and 4 bases at J, leaving 9 bases unmatched. The CDR3, as DNA: TGTGCCAGCTCCATGGGACAGGGTTATGGAGAGACCCAGTACTTC. This translates into CASSMGQGYGETQYF.

The chain employs TRBV30 and TRBJ1-5, with 8 bases matching TRBD1. Germline V lookup: CDR1 GTSNPN, CDR2 SVGIG (reference sequence). Trimming at V came to 3 bases and at J to 10 bases, leaving 14 bases not matched to a gene. The length of the CDR3 is 15 residues. CDR3 sequence reads: CAWRGGTGPIGPQHF. The CDR3 region has the DNA TGTGCCTGGAGAGGCGGGACAGGCCCAATCGGACCCCAGCATTTT.

This clone was picked up a small number of times. This rearrangement joins TRBV7-9 to TRBJ2-1, with 7 bases that match TRBD2. Germline CDR1 SEHNR, CDR2 FQNEAQ (reference sequence). V lost 5 bases, J lost 8 bases, and 12 bases stayed unmatched. This CDR3 comprises 15 residues. CDR3 nucleotides: TGTGCCAGCAGCCCCACGGGACTAAGTATGGATGAGCAGTTCTTC. Residues: CASSPTGLSMDEQFF. Supplemented by reference TRBV7-9 and TRBJ2-1, the full variable domain reads DTGVSQNPRHKITKRGQNVTFRCDPISEHNRLYWYRQTLGQGPEFLTYFQNEAQLEKSRLLSDRFSAERPKGSFSTLEIQRTEQGDSAMYLCASSPTGLSMDEQFFGPGTRLTVL.

In this sample, this clone turned up a few times. V is TRBV19 and J is TRBJ1-1; D ambiguous. Germline-derived CDR1 and CDR2 are LNHDA and SQIVND (reference sequence). V dropped 5 bases and J dropped 1 base, with 5 bases sitting between them. The CDR3 has 12 residues. As DNA, the CDR3 is TGTGCCAGTAGTGGCTCGAACACTGAAGCTTTCTTT. Its protein is CASSGSNTEAFF.

The rearrangement joins TRBV2 to TRBJ1-2; 7 bases line up with TRBD1. Germline loops: CDR1 SNHLY, CDR2 FYNNEI. The V and J ends lost 6 bases and 5 bases, in that order; junction bases with no gene match: 6. The CDR3 runs to 13 residues. The CDR3 coding sequence is TGTGCCAGCAGCGGACAGGCGGAATATGGCTACACCTTC. Protein sequence: CASSGQAEYGYTF.

The gene calls are TRBV9 and TRBJ2-2; 8 nucleotides line up with TRBD2. This CDR3 is built from 15 residues. The J segment lost 7 bases and the V segment lost 0 bases, leaving 5 bases of the junction unmatched. Germline assignment: CDR1 SGDLS and CDR2 YYNGEE. CDR3: CASSVDGTSSGELFF. The CDR3 nucleotides read TGTGCCAGCAGCGTAGATGGGACTAGTAGCGGGGAGCTGTTTTTT.

This clone has a handful of counts. The V gene is TRBV5-4, the J gene TRBJ2-3, with TRBD2 as a possible D gene (5 bases). The CDR3 runs to 14 residues. Trimming stripped 3 bases from V and 2 bases from J, with 10 bases between. Germline-derived CDR1 and CDR2 are SGHNT and YYREEE (reference sequence). DNA of the CDR3: TGTGCCAGCAGCTCGGGAATAAACACAGATACGCAGTATTTT. Amino acids: CASSSGINTDTQYF. The complete variable domain, with remaining parts taken from reference TRBV5-4 and TRBJ2-3, reads ETGVTQSPTHLIKTRGQQVTLRCSSQSGHNTVSWYQQALGQGPQFIFQYYREEENGRGNFPPRFSGLQFPNYSSELNVNALELDDSALYLCASSSGINTDTQYFGPGTRLTVL.

V usage is TRBV19 and J usage is TRBJ1-5; D is unresolved. CDR3 length equals 13 residues. The V gene lost 11 bases and the J gene lost 10 bases, with 21 bases spanning the gap. Germline V gene data show CDR1 as LNHDA and CDR2 as SQIVND (reference sequence). The CDR3 sequence: CAGSDRPGDPQHF. The DNA for the CDR3 is TGTGCCGGGTCAGACCGGCCGGGAGATCCCCAGCATTTT. The full variable domain, with the rest looked up from reference TRBV19 and TRBJ1-5, is DGGITQSPKYLFRKEGQNVTLSCEQNLNHDAMYWYRQDPGQGLRLIYYSQIVNDFQKGDIAEGYSVSREKKESFPLTVTSAQKNPTAFYLCAGSDRPGDPQHFGDGTRLSIL.

The chain couples TRBV10-3 to TRBJ2-2, with no clear D. Per the germline V gene, CDR1 is ENHRY and CDR2 is SYGVKD. Trimming removed 11 bases at V and 7 bases at J, with 17 bases between. The CDR3 runs to 13 residues. CDR3 in DNA: TGTGCCTCCCTGGGCGATCTGTACGGGGAGCTGTTTTTT. It yields the protein CASLGDLYGELFF.

Written as DNA, the CDR3 is TGCGCCAGCAGCTCCGGGACTAGCGGCACAGATACGCAGTATTTT. Translating it yields CASSSGTSGTDTQYF. The chain has TRBV5-1 and TRBJ2-3, with 10 positions matching TRBD2. Per the germline V gene, CDR1 is SGHRS and CDR2 is YFSETQ. This CDR3 is built from 15 residues. Trimming cost V 3 bases and J 1 base; bases outside gene matches: 2. Filled out from reference TRBV5-1 and TRBJ2-3, the complete variable domain reads KAGVTQTPRYLIKTRGQQVTLSCSPISGHRSVSWYQQTPGQGLQFLFEYFSETQRNKGNFPGRFSGRQFSNSRSEMNVSTLELGDSALYLCASSSGTSGTDTQYFGPGTRLTVL.

The rearrangement links TRBV7-3 to TRBJ2-3, with 8 positions matching TRBD2. Trimming took 5 bases from V and 1 from J; bases not matched to a gene: 5. This CDR3 region has 15 residues. CDR1 and CDR2 from the germline V gene are SGHTA and FQGTGA. DNA of the CDR3: TGTGCCAGCAGCGTATTCGGGGGGGGCACAGATACGCAGTATTTT. Its protein is CASSVFGGGTDTQYF.

This clone was counted between two and nine times. The V gene is TRBV11-1, the J gene TRBJ2-3; D call uncertain. This CDR3 spans 11 amino acids. Trimming removed 4 bases from V and 3 bases from J, with 2 bases in between. The germline gives CDR1 SGHAT, CDR2 FQDESV (reference sequence). The CDR3 bases are TGTGCCAGCAGCTCGACAGATACGCAGTATTTT. This translates into CASSSTDTQYF. Filled out from reference TRBV11-1 and TRBJ2-3, the complete variable domain reads EAEVAQSPRYKITEKSQAVAFWCDPISGHATLYWYRQILGQGPELLVQFQDESVVDDSQLPKDRFSAERLKGVDSTLKIQPAELGDSAMYLCASSSTDTQYFGPGTRLTVL.

The chain has TRBV7-2 and TRBJ2-5; perhaps TRBD2 as D (6 bases). Germline-derived CDR1 and CDR2 are SGHTA and FQGNSA. The V end was cut by 1 base, the J end by 5 bases, with 8 bases between. The CDR3 is made up of 13 amino acids. CDR3 nucleotides: TGTGCCAGCAGCTTAGTAGCGGCCGAGACCCAGTACTTC. Translating gives CASSLVAAETQYF.

The table lists this clone with a few counts. V usage is TRBV28 and J usage is TRBJ2-7; no firm D call. Trimming removed 1 base at V and 5 bases at J, with 3 bases between. CDR3 size: 11 residues. Germline assignment: CDR1 MDHEN and CDR2 SYDVKM. CDR3 sequence (DNA): TGTGCCAGCAGTTTATATAACGAGCAGTACTTC. Amino acid sequence: CASSLYNEQYF.

This chain links TRBV6-1 with TRBJ2-6, with D possibly being TRBD1 (7 bases). From germline, CDR1 is MNHNS and CDR2 SASEGT. The CDR3 loop spans 15 amino acids. V was shortened by 6 bases and J by 1 base, with 10 bases between the two germline ends. Written as DNA, the CDR3 is TGTGCCAGCAGATCAGGGGGGTCTGGGGCCAACGTCCTGACTTTC. It is translated as CASRSGGSGANVLTF.

The V gene is TRBV20-1, the J gene TRBJ2-7; 7 positions match TRBD2. The V and J ends lost 0 bases and 13 bases, in that order; junction bases with no gene match: 6. CDR1 is DFQATT and CDR2 is SNEGSKA in the germline V gene (reference sequence). This CDR3 region has 11 residues. CDR3 in amino acids: CSARDRGEEYF. The DNA for the CDR3 is TGCAGTGCTAGAGATCGGGGGGAGGAATACTTC.